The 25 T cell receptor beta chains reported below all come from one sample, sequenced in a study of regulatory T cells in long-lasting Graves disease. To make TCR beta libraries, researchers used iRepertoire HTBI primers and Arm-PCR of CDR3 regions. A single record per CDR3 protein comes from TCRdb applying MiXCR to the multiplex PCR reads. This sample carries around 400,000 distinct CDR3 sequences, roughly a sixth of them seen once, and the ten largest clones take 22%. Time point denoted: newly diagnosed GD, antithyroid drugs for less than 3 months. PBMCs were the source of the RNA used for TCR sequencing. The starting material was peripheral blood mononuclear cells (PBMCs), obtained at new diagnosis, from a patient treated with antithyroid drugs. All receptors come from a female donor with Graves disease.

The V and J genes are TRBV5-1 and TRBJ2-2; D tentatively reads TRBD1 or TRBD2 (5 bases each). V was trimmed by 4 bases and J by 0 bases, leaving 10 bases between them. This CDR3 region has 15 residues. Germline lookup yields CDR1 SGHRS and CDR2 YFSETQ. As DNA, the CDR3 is TGCGCCAGCAGCCGGGACGGAACGAACACCGGGGAGCTGTTTTTT. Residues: CASSRDGTNTGELFF.

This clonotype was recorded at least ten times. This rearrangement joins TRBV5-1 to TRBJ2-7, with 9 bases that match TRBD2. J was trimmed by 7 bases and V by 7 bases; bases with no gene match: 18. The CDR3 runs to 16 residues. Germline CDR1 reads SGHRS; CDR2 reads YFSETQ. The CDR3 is CASAPTSGGTYREQYF. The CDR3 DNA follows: TGCGCCAGCGCGCCGACTAGCGGAGGGACGTATCGAGAGCAGTACTTC. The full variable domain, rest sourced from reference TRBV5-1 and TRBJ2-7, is KAGVTQTPRYLIKTRGQQVTLSCSPISGHRSVSWYQQTPGQGLQFLFEYFSETQRNKGNFPGRFSGRQFSNSRSEMNVSTLELGDSALYLCASAPTSGGTYREQYFGPGTRLTVT.

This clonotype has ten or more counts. Here the CDR3 reads CASSEIMGRGEAAFF. The CDR3 bases are TGTGCCAGCAGTGAAATTATGGGTCGGGGGGAGGCGGCTTTCTTT. The chain is built from TRBV2 and TRBJ1-1; tentative D call: TRBD1 (5 bases). Trimming took 2 bases from V and 11 from J, leaving 21 bases between them. The germline CDR1 and CDR2 sequences are SNHLY and FYNNEI. The CDR3 totals 15 residues.

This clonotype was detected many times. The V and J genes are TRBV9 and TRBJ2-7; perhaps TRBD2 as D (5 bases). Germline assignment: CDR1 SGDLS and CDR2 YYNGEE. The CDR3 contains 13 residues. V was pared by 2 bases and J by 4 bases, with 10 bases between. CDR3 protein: CASSVGEHYEQYF. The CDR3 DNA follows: TGTGCCAGCAGCGTCGGGGAGCATTACGAGCAGTACTTC. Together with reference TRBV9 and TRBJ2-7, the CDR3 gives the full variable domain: DSGVTQTPKHLITATGQRVTLRCSPRSGDLSVYWYQQSLDQGLQFLIQYYNGEERAKGNILERFSAQQFPDLHSELNLSSLELGDSALYFCASSVGEHYEQYFGPGTRLTVT.

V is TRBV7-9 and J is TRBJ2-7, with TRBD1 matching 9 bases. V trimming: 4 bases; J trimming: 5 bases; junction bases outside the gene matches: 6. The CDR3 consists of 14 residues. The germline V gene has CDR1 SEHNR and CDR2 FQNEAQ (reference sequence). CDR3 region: CASSWGTGFNEQYF. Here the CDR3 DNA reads TGTGCCAGCAGCTGGGGGACAGGGTTCAACGAGCAGTACTTC.

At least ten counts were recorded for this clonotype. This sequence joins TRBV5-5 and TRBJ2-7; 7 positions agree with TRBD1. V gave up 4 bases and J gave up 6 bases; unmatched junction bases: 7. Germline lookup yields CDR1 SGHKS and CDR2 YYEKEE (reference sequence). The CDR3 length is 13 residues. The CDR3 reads CASSGYRGGEQYF. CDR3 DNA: TGTGCCAGCAGCGGATACAGGGGTGGCGAGCAGTACTTC.

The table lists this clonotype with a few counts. The CDR3 protein is CASSEGAGVTTSSYNEQFF. The CDR3 region has the DNA TGTGCCAGCAGTGAAGGAGCGGGAGTGACTACTAGCTCCTACAATGAGCAGTTCTTC. This sequence joins TRBV6-1 and TRBJ2-1, with TRBD2 matching 8 bases. The J segment lost 0 bases and the V segment lost 1 base, leaving 11 bases of the junction unmatched. CDR1 is MNHNS, CDR2 SASEGT, per germline. There are 19 residues in the CDR3.

This chain's CDR3 is CASSVGTAAYGYTF. The CDR3 DNA reads TGTGCCAGCAGCGTCGGGACAGCGGCTTATGGCTACACCTTC. The genes are TRBV9 and TRBJ1-2; 7 nucleotides match TRBD1. This CDR3 has 14 amino acids. Unmatched junction bases numbered 6, after V lost 2 bases and J lost 5 bases. Germline lookup yields CDR1 SGDLS and CDR2 YYNGEE.

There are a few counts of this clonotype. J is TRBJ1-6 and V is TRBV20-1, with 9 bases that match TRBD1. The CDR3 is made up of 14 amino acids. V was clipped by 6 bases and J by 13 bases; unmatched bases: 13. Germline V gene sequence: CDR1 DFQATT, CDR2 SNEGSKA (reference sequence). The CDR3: CSAKGTGGLQPLHF. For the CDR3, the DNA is TGCAGTGCCAAGGGTACAGGGGGCCTTCAGCCCCTCCACTTT.

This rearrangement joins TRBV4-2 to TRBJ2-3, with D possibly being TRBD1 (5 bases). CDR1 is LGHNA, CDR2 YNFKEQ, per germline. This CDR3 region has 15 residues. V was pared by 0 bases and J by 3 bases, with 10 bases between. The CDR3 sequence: CASSQDLRTTDTQYF. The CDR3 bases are TGTGCCAGCAGCCAAGATCTACGGACAACAGATACGCAGTATTTT.

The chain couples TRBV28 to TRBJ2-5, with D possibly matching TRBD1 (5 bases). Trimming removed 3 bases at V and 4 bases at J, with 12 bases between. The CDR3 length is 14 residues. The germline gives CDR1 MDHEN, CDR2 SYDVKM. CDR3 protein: CASSLGLGRETQYF. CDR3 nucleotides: TGTGCCAGCAGTTTGGGGCTGGGGCGAGAGACCCAGTACTTC. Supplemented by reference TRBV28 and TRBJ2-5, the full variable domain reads DVKVTQSSRYLVKRTGEKVFLECVQDMDHENMFWYRQDPGLGLRLIYFSYDVKMKEKGDIPEGYSVSREKKERFSLILESASTNQTSMYLCASSLGLGRETQYFGPGTRLLVL.

DNA of the CDR3: TGTGCCAGCAGCCAAGCGACACGCCTGGGGCCCCTCCACTTT. As protein: CASSQATRLGPLHF. The rearrangement links TRBV3-1 to TRBJ1-6; unclear D gene. Germline CDR1 and CDR2: LGHDT and YNNKEL (reference sequence). CDR3 length: 14 residues. The V end was cut by 1 base, the J end by 13 bases, with 14 bases between.

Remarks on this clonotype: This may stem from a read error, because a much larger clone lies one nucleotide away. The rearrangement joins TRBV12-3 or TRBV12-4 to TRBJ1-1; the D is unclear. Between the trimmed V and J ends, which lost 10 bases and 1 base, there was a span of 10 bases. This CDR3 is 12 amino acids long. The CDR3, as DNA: TGTGCCACCTCAGCAGGGAACACTGAAGCTTTCTTT. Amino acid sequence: CATSAGNTEAFF.

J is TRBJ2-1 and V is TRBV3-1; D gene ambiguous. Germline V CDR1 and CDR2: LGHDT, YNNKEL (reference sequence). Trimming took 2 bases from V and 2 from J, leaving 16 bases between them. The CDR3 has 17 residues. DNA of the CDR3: TGTGCCAGCAGCCAATGCCCCAGGTGCAACCCCTACAATGAGCAGTTCTTC. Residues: CASSQCPRCNPYNEQFF.

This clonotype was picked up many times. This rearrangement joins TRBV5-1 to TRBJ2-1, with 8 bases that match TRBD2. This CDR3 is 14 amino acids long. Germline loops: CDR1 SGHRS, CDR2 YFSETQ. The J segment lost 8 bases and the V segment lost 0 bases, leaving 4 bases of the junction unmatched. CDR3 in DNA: TGCGCCAGCAGCTTGGAGGGACTAGGATATGAGCAGTTCTTC. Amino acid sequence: CASSLEGLGYEQFF.

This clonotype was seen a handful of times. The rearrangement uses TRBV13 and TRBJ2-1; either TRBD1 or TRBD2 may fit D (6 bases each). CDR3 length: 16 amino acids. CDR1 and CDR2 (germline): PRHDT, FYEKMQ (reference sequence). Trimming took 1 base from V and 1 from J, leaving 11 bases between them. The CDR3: CASSLERGASYNEQFF. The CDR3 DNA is TGTGCCAGCAGCTTAGAAAGGGGGGCATCCTACAATGAGCAGTTCTTC. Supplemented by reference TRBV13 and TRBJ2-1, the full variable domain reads AAGVIQSPRHLIKEKRETATLKCYPIPRHDTVYWYQQGPGQDPQFLISFYEKMQSDKGSIPDRFSAQQFSDYHSELNMSSLELGDSALYFCASSLERGASYNEQFFGPGTRLTVL.

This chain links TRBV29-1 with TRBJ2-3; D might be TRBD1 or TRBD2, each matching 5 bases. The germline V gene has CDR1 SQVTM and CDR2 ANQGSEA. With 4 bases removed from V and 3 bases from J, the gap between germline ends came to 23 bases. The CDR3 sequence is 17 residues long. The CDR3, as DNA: TGCAGCGTTGGGGGGTCCCCCAAAATTGGCGAGACAGATACGCAGTATTTT. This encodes CSVGGSPKIGETDTQYF.

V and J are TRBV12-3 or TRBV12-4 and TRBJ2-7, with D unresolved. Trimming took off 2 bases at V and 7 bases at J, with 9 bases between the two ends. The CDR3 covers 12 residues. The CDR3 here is CASSLRVLEQYF. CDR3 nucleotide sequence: TGTGCCAGCAGTTTAAGGGTCTTAGAGCAGTACTTC.

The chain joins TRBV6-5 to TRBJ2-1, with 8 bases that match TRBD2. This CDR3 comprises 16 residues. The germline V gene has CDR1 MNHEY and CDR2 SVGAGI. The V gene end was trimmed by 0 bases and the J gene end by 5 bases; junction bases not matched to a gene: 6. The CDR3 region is CASSYSRGESHNEQFF. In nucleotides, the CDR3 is TGTGCCAGCAGTTACTCGCGGGGGGAGTCCCACAATGAGCAGTTCTTC.

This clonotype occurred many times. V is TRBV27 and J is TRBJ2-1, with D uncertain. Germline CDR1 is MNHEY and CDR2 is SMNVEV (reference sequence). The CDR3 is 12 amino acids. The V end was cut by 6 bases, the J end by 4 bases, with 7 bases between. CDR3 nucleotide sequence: TGTGCCAGCAGCACCGGTTACAATGAGCAGTTCTTC. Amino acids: CASSTGYNEQFF.

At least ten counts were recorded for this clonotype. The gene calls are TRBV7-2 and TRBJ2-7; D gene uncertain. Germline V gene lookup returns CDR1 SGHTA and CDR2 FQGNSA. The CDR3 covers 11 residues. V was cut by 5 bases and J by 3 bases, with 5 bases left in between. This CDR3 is CASSNYYEQYF. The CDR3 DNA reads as TGTGCCAGCAGCAATTACTACGAGCAGTACTTC.

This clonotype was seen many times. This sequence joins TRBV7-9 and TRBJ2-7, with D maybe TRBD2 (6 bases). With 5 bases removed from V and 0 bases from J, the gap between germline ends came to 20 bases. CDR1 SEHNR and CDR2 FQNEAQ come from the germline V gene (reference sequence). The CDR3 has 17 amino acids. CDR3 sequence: CASSVGRTAGSSYEQYF. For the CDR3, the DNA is TGTGCCAGCAGCGTAGGAAGGACCGCCGGGAGCTCCTACGAGCAGTACTTC.

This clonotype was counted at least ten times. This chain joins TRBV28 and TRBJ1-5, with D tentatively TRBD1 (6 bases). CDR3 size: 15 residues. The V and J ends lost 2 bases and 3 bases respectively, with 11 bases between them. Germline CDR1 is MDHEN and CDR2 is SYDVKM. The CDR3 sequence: CASSLGGDNNQPQHF. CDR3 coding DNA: TGTGCCAGCAGTTTAGGTGGGGACAACAATCAGCCCCAGCATTTT.

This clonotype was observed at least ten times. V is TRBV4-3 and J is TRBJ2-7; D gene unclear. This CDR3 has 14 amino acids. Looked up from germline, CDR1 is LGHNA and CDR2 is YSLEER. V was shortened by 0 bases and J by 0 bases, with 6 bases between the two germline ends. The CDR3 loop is CASSQETSSYEQYF. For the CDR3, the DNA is TGCGCCAGCAGCCAAGAGACAAGCTCCTACGAGCAGTACTTC.

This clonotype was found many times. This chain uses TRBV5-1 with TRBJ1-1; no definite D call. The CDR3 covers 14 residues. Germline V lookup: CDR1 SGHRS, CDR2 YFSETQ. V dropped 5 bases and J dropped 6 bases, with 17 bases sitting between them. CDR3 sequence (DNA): TGCGCCAGCAGGGACGGGATCGAACTCTCTGAAGCTTTCTTT. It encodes CASRDGIELSEAFF.